This T cell receptor beta chain was sequenced for a study of cytomegalovirus exposure and HLA in healthy donors. Study results and limitations: HLA allele associations emerged for about 16,000 TCR beta sequences in a later analysis, at 0.05 false discovery rate. In vitro assays verified that a few CMV-associated chains recognized CMV antigens specifically.

V lost 9 bases and J lost 8, with 16 bases in between. The CDR3 has 13 residues. Per the germline V gene, CDR1 is MNHNS and CDR2 is SASEGT. The PCR had 60 Vbeta and 13 Jbeta primers. Produced via immunoSEQ multiplex PCR; TCRdb's table is partial and in-frame only. Of roughly 160,000 clones listed, 70% to 85% are singletons. As for this clone: Its antigen is undetermined.

The chain recombines TRBV6-1 with TRBJ1-4, with a tentative D call TRBD1 (6 bases). This TCR was sampled from a man aged 35-49 years in good health and CMV-seronegative. Sequenced sample: PBMCs. Written as DNA, the CDR3 is TGTGCCAGTACAGGGAGGGTTGGAGAAAAACTGTTTTTT. Encoded protein: CASTGRVGEKLFF.